The 9 T cell receptor beta chains below all came from one sample that was sequenced in a study of radiotherapy plus CTLA-4 blockade in lung cancer. Profiled with immunoSEQ multiplex PCR; TCRdb holds only in-frame clones, not every one. The table includes roughly 60,000 clones, roughly 76% detected once. The sequencing used peripheral blood, collected from a patient treated with radiotherapy plus ipilimumab. The receptors here all came from a human donor with non-small cell lung cancer who had a complete response to radiotherapy plus ipilimumab.

The CDR3 DNA follows: TGTGCCAGCAGCACGGGACAGGGGACCCCCGGCCGTGCTGAGCAGTTCTTC. It codes for CASSTGQGTPGRAEQFF. This chain uses TRBV5-6 with TRBJ2-1; 10 nucleotides line up with TRBD1. The CDR3 covers 17 residues. Germline CDR1 and CDR2: SGHDT and YYEEEE. J was trimmed by 9 bases and V by 4 bases; bases with no gene match: 16. Full variable domain (remainder filled in from reference TRBV5-6 and TRBJ2-1): DAGVTQSPTHLIKTRGQQVTLRCSPKSGHDTVSWYQQALGQGPQFIFQYYEEEERQRGNFPDRFSGHQFPNYSSELNVNALLLGDSALYLCASSTGQGTPGRAEQFFGPGTRLTVL.

The chain employs TRBV5-3 and TRBJ1-5; TRBD1 agrees at 9 bases. TRBV5-3 is classed as an ORF, of uncertain function. J gave up 6 bases and V 1 base, and 5 bases lay outside the gene matches. CDR3 length equals 15 residues. As DNA, the CDR3 is TGTGCCAGAAGCTTGACAGGGGGCGCGAGTCAGCCCCAGCATTTT. Its translation: CARSLTGGASQPQHF.

This chain connects TRBV5-1 to TRBJ1-5; TRBD1 agrees at 8 bases. The CDR3 covers 14 residues. Germline assignment: CDR1 SGHRS and CDR2 YFSETQ. V lost 3 bases and J lost 7; bases outside the gene matches: 6. The CDR3 sequence is CASSSGTGGQPQHF. The CDR3 DNA sequence: TGCGCCAGCAGCTCGGGGACAGGCGGACAGCCCCAGCATTTT.

CDR3 in amino acids: CASRTGLAVTDTQYF. DNA of the CDR3: TGTGCCAGCAGGACGGGACTAGCGGTCACAGATACGCAGTATTTT. The gene calls are TRBV2 and TRBJ2-3; 11 bases fit TRBD2. Germline trimming cut 6 bases from V and 2 bases from J; bases unmatched to any gene: 4. Germline CDR1 SNHLY, CDR2 FYNNEI. This CDR3 region has 15 residues.

The chain uses TRBV6-1 and TRBJ2-1; TRBD1 matches at 8 bases. The germline V gene has CDR1 MNHNS and CDR2 SASEGT. CDR3 length: 16 amino acids. Trimming removed 4 bases from V and 4 bases from J; junction bases left unmatched: 9. Here the CDR3 DNA reads TGTGCCAGCAGTGCCTCTTACGGACAGGGATACAATGAGCAGTTCTTC. It translates to CASSASYGQGYNEQFF.

The chain recombines TRBV5-1 with TRBJ2-2; D possibly corresponds to TRBD2 (6 bases). Germline V gene lookup returns CDR1 SGHRS and CDR2 YFSETQ. V was shortened by 1 base and J by 1 base, with 8 bases between the two germline ends. There are 15 residues in the CDR3. CDR3 sequence reads: CASSLQGGNTGELFF. The CDR3 DNA sequence: TGCGCCAGCAGCTTGCAGGGAGGGAACACCGGGGAGCTGTTTTTT.

J is TRBJ1-1 and V is TRBV9; TRBD1 aligns across 8 bases. Germline-derived CDR1 and CDR2 are SGDLS and YYNGEE. V was pared by 3 bases and J by 5 bases, with 6 bases of the junction left unmatched. The CDR3 consists of 14 residues. The CDR3: CASSARGDRTEAFF. CDR3 in DNA: TGTGCCAGCAGCGCCAGGGGGGACAGGACTGAAGCTTTCTTT.

A single count supports this clone. The DNA of the CDR3 is TGCGCCAGCAGTGGGACAACCGCGAACACCGGGGAGCTGTTTTTT. The encoded protein is CASSGTTANTGELFF. The chain carries TRBV5-1 and TRBJ2-2; a possible D gene is TRBD1 (6 bases). The CDR3 is 15 amino acids. The V and J ends lost 5 bases and 0 bases respectively, with 11 bases between them. Per germline, CDR1 SGHRS and CDR2 YFSETQ.

The chain combines TRBV19 with TRBJ2-2; D perhaps matches TRBD1 (5 bases). V lost 6 bases and J 0 bases, leaving 8 bases between the germline ends. CDR3 size: 14 residues. CDR1 is LNHDA and CDR2 is SQIVND in the germline V gene (reference sequence). CDR3 residues: CASSGQTNTGELFF. The DNA of the CDR3 is TGTGCCAGTAGCGGACAAACGAACACCGGGGAGCTGTTTTTT.